This T cell receptor (beta chain) came from a study of T cells in Graves' hyperthyroidism and ophthalmopathy (dated by TCRdb to between 2019 and 2020). The study in broad terms: Peripheral blood samples were taken at the time of initial diagnosis, prior to any treatment. To identify TCR V-J signatures that set the groups apart, the researchers used a discovery cohort of 100 or so patients, made up of roughly 45 with Graves' ophthalmopathy and some 56 with stable Graves' hyperthyroidism. The approximately 97 discovery patients were randomly divided into training and test sets at a 7:3 ratio. Following sampling, methimazole starting at 30 mg daily was given to hyperthyroidism patients, and high-dose intravenous methylprednisolone was given to ophthalmopathy patients. Prospective prediction of ophthalmopathy was tested in an independent validation cohort consisting of 18 to 20 hyperthyroidism patients and some 15 patients who later progressed to ophthalmopathy. In over five Graves' hyperthyroidism patients, the study also compared T-cell repertoires from thyroid tissue with T-cell repertoires from blood. The paper reports TCR Vbeta CDR3 sequencing of fewer than 150 peripheral blood samples: approximately 41 ophthalmopathy, under 80 hyperthyroidism and roughly 17 progressor patients. Study-level results and caveats: In validation, the model predicted progression to ophthalmopathy a median of approximately 6.6 months before onset, with about 64% sensitivity and around 76% specificity. No statistical method was used to set the sample size in advance, and investigators knew the group allocation. Ophthalmopathy was separated from stable hyperthyroidism by a 13 V-J signature model, with approximately 89% sensitivity and 81% to 82% specificity obtained in cross-validation and 80%/75% obtained in testing. Most expanded thyroid clonotypes (frequency above 0.001) were also found in blood, which suggests that blood repertoires may mirror thyroid immune responses.

The TCR beta CDR3 regions were amplified from RNA transcripts. A first-round RT-PCR of the TCR CDR3 used the HTBI primer set with the Qiagen OneStep RT-PCR kit. Libraries were constructed in a second round of multiplex PCR, after which size selection and purification were carried out. Sequencing of the libraries was done on an Illumina HiSeq2000 using paired-end 100 bp reads. As for the authors' bioinformatics: SOAPnuke was used to process the raw data, removing reads that contained adapters or uncalled bases, had a mean Phred below 15, or lacked an exact match to the constant primer or identifier. COPE v1.2.5 was used to merge the high-quality paired reads, and each unique nucleotide sequence was defined as a clonotype. Clonotypes were aligned to IMGT TRBV, TRBD and TRBJ reference segments using MiTCR v1.1. Analysis was restricted to V-J combinations with a frequency above 0.0001, which covered roughly 99% of repertoires. The TCS score was defined as F50 (clonal expansion) divided by E x V (chaos), with BLOSUM62-based TCRdist calculated between CDR3 peptides within each V-J. Welch's t-statistics and random forest reduced around 520 V-J features to some 14, which were used in a naive Bayes classifier (R e1071). TCRdb reprocessing: public reads trimmed at Q25 with fastp, clones called with MiXCR, in-frame beta chains kept. Rows with one shared CDR3 protein collapse into an entry with the most common genes and DNA. The V and J calls come from TCRdb's annotation, not from the publication. In all, the sample holds hundreds of thousands of distinct CDR3 sequences, and roughly 15% of those were seen once. In total, the top ten clones hold about 30% of the sample.

CDR1 and CDR2 are drawn from the germline V gene: MNHNS, SASEGT. Here V drops 6 bases and J drops 5 bases, and the junction holds 9 bases not matched to any gene. Counted from cysteine to phenylalanine, this CDR3 has 15 amino acids. CDR3 DNA only is kept here, 45 bases in frame from base 1. Ophthalmopathy patients had moderately to severely active disease, Clinical Activity Score of at least 3, NOSPECS grade of at least 4, and duration under 3 months. Exclusion was applied to patients with uncontrolled infections, other autoimmune diseases, pregnancy or lactation. Diagnoses were based on clinical symptoms, serum thyroxine and TRAb, thyroid ultrasound and orbital computed tomography. PBMCs were separated from roughly 9.3 ml of fresh peripheral blood using Ficoll-Paque density gradient centrifugation. Total RNA was extracted using Trizol reagent, and RNA quality was assessed on an Agilent 2100 Bioanalyzer.

This clonotype was seen repeatedly, ten times or more. There is no known antigen for this receptor. Base qualities are not at hand, and no much larger clone is one base apart. The chain is made from TRBV6-1 and TRBJ2-7, with 11 junctional bases fitting TRBD2. The specimen was blood. This receptor was obtained from a young woman with Graves' ophthalmopathy. This receptor has the CDR3 CASRTTTSGGDEQYF. The DNA sequence is given as TGTGCCAGCAGGACAACCACTAGCGGGGGTGACGAGCAGTACTTC.